This T cell receptor (beta chain) was documented in a study of blood T cell repertoires in COVID-19 (dated by TCRdb to 2020 to 2022). A note on the overall study: Samples covering the acute and convalescent phases of COVID-19 were provided by collaborators in the United States, Italy and Spain. The prospective study material was composed of cDNA or gDNA derived from T cells, B-cell-depleted T cells, or PBMCs. Deeply sampled blood TCRbeta repertoires from subjects exposed to, actively infected with, or recovered from COVID-19 were included in the dataset. The repertoires were released in a freely available public database intended as a resource for research on the immune response to SARS-CoV-2. Samples were obtained from the ongoing ImmuneRACE study (first 160 participants) and from over a thousand subjects provided by 6 global collaborators. Nearly every sample came with metadata listing a de-identified subject ID, COVID-19 status, age in years and sex. Where available, HLA class I and class II types were obtained from metadata supplied by the sample provider rather than from assay-based typing. The paper's findings and limits, for the study overall: Clinical and demographic metadata were provided uncurated, with the amount varying by source and participant.

Each collaborating institution followed its own protocols to collect whole blood in K2EDTA tubes. Collaborator samples were shipped for TCRbeta analysis as frozen whole blood, isolated PBMCs, or DNA extracted from either sample type. About this clone itself: What antigen it recognizes has not been identified. The sample holds no much larger clone one base away, and base qualities are not on file.

From the germline V gene (reference sequence), CDR1 is SGHKS and CDR2 is YYEKEE. The germline ends are 10 bases apart after V is trimmed by 2 bases and J by 2 bases. The cysteine opens and the phenylalanine closes a CDR3 of 14 amino acids. Left in the record is the CDR3 DNA by itself, 42 bases read in frame from the first base. The immunoSEQ Assay, a bias-controlled multiplex PCR, was used to amplify TCRbeta CDR3 regions from genomic DNA. Per the original workflow: The number of nucleated cells in each sample was estimated from the amplification of reference gene primers within the assay. To quantify the absolute abundance of each unique TCRbeta CDR3 rearrangement, sequence reads were collapsed and filtered. Productive Simpson clonality was computed per sample as the square root of Simpson's diversity index over productive rearrangements. The clones in this table, taken by TCRdb from immuneACCESS, are in-frame only. Not every clone is retained; where verified, under half of the shortfall comes from an unresolved V gene, and the cause of the rest is unknown. V and J calls and clone size are as listed in that table; D and trimming were resolved from the DNA. The sample table shows more than 200,000 clones, and 84% are seen once. Together, the top ten hold 4.2% of the sample.

The clonotype originates from a man in his fifties or sixties with acute or convalescent COVID-19. The specimen sequenced was peripheral blood. The chain is assembled from TRBV5-5 and TRBJ1-1, with the D gene not clear enough to name. CDR3 sequence: CASSFSQINTEAFF. The nucleotide sequence is TGTGCCAGCAGCTTTAGCCAGATTAACACTGAAGCTTTCTTT.